Listed here is a single T cell receptor beta chain. Its antigen is unknown. No qualities accompany the bases; no much larger clone lies one base away. To isolate intraepithelial and lamina propria lymphocytes from graft specimens, dithiothreitol, EDTA incubations and collagenase D digestion were used. Serial intestinal graft biopsy specimens collected up to 600 days after transplant underwent bulk TCR-beta sequencing. The sample comes from a study of graft-versus-host responses after intestinal transplantation (dated by TCRdb to the early 2020s). About the study as a whole: The transplants that recipients received were multivisceral, liver-intestinal, or isolated intestinal. All recipients received anti-thymocyte globulin induction followed by maintenance tacrolimus and steroids for approximately 3 years. Bulk TCR-beta CDR3 sequencing was used to track graft-versus-host and host-versus-graft alloreactive T cell clones in the graft, circulation and bone marrow after intestinal transplantation. To identify alloreactive clones, pre-transplant mixed lymphocyte reaction products were sequenced and then compared with unstimulated pre-transplant donor and recipient T cells. The cohort enrolled 20 to 30 intestinal transplant recipients including one retransplant, and 3 patients lacking pretransplant specimens were excluded. Donor T cell macrochimerism was defined as a peak of at least 4% donor T cells among recipient peripheral blood mononuclear cells. Rather than going through the commercial service, samples from a few later patients were sequenced in-house on an Illumina MiSeq and processed with MiXCR. On the study overall, not on this receptor specifically: Patients with donor T cell macrochimerism had high GvH to HvG T cell clonal ratios in their allografts. The relatively low number and heterogeneity of intestinal transplant patients limited the conclusions. GvH clones turned up in recipient bone marrow, with some appearing earlier in ileal mucosa or blood, a pattern consistent with an intestinal mucosal origin. Peak levels of circulating GvH clones were associated with declines in HvG clones early after transplant.

Library generation was performed with the immunoSEQ multiplex PCR assay. For most patients, genomic DNA was subjected to high-throughput TCR-beta CDR3 sequencing by Adaptive Biotechnologies. The study's own analysis went as follows. TCR sequencing data were retrieved from Adaptive's ImmunoSEQ software for about 17 patients, whereas a few other patients were processed with MiXCR and VDJtools. CDR3 nucleotide sequences shared by donor and recipient were removed because the origin of these sequences could not be assigned. To count as alloreactive, a clone needed at least 2-fold expansion over unstimulated cells and a minimum CFSE-low frequency of 0.002% (template counts) or 0.001% (read counts). Mappable clones were those detected in sequenced pre-transplant spleen, lymph node, or MLR CFSE-low populations of the donor or recipient. The cumulative frequency of alloreactive clones was calculated as a percentage of all sequences, weighted by copy number. TCRdb holds this immuneACCESS table with in-frame rearrangements only. Some clones are missing; in checked studies, unresolved V genes explain under half, and the rest has no known cause. For V, J and clone size, that table is used; D and trimming come from the DNA. Within this sample are 8,500 to 10,000 clones, with 65% to 90% of them counted one time only. The ten largest make up under 6.5% of the sample.

CDR1 and CDR2 were assigned from the germline V gene (reference sequence) as DFQATT and SNEGSKA. Deletion took 7 bases off V and 6 bases off J, with a span of 9 bases between the germline ends. The CDR3 sequence holds 10 residues, the cysteine and phenylalanine included. Only CDR3 DNA remains: 30 bases, in frame from the first base. The TCR was taken from a human patient who received an intestinal transplant, so some T cells may come from the graft donor. Here the sequenced sample was ileum tissue, taken less than 850 days after intestinal transplantation. The sequence joins TRBV20-1 to TRBJ1-1; the D gene identity is not certain. The nucleotide sequence reads as follows: TGCAGTGTAACGGTGGCTGAAGCTTTCTTT. The resulting protein is CSVTVAEAFF.